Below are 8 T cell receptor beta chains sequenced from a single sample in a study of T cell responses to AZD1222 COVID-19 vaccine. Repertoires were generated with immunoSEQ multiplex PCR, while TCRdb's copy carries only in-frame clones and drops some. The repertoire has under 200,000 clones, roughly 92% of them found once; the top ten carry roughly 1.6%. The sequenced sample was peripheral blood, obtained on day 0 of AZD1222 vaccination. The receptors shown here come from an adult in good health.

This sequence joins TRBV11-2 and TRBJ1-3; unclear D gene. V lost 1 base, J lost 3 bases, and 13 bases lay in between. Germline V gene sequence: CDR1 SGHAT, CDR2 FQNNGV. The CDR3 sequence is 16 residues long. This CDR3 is CASSLVQVRSGNTIYF. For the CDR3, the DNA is TGTGCCAGCAGCTTAGTGCAGGTTCGTAGTGGAAACACCATATATTTT.

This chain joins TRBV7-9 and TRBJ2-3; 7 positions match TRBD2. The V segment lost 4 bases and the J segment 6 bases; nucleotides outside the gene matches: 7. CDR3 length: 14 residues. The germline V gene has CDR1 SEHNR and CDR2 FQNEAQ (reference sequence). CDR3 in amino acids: CASSSVGLEDTQYF. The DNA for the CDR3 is TGTGCCAGCAGCTCCGTTGGACTAGAGGATACGCAGTATTTT.

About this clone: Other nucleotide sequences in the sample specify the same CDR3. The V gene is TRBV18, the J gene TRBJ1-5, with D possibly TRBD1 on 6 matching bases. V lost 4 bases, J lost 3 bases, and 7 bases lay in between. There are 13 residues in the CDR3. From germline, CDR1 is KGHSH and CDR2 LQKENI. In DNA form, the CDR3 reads TGTGCCAGCTCACGACAGGCCAATCAGCCCCAGCATTTT. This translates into CASSRQANQPQHF.

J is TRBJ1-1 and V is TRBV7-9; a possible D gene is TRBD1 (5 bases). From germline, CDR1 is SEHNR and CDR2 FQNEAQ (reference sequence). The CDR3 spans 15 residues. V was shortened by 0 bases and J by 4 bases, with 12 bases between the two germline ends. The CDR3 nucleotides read TGTGCCAGCAGCTTAGCGTACCAGGGTGGCACTGAAGCTTTCTTT. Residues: CASSLAYQGGTEAFF.

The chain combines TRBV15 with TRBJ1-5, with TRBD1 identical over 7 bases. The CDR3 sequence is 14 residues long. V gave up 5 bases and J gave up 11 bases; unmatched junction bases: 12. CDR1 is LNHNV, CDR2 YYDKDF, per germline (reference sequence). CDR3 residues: CATSSGTAYGSQHF. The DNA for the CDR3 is TGTGCCACCAGCTCAGGGACAGCGTACGGGTCCCAGCATTTT.

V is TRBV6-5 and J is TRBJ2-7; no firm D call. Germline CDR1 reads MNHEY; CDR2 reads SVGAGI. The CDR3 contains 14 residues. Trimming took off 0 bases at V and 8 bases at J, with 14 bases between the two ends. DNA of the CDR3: TGTGCCAGCAGTTACTCGGTCCCCAGTAAGAAGCAGTACTTC. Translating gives CASSYSVPSKKQYF.

CDR3 loop: CASSLQGLGEQYF. The CDR3 bases are TGTGCCAGCAGCCTACAGGGTCTCGGCGAGCAGTACTTC. This chain uses TRBV2 with TRBJ2-7, with D perhaps matching TRBD1 (6 bases). Germline values: CDR1 SNHLY, CDR2 FYNNEI. Trimming took off 6 bases at V and 6 bases at J, with 15 bases between the two ends. The CDR3 is 13 residues long.

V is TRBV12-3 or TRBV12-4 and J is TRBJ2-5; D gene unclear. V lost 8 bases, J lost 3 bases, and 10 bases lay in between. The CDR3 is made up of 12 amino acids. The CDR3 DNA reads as TGTGCCAGCGGACCCATAAAAGAGACCCAGTACTTC. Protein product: CASGPIKETQYF.